The 22 T cell receptor beta chains below all came from one sample that was sequenced in a study of blood T cells in healthy people across ages. Together with a sample-barcoded 5' primer, a J-beta primer mix was included in a second PCR lasting roughly 6 to 12 cycles. Using its own MiXCR run on the 5' RACE reads, TCRdb lists one record per CDR3 protein. This table has about 1.8 million distinct CDR3 sequences, approximately 50% appearing once. The sample taken for sequencing was blood. Receptor source: a woman aged 35 to 49 in good health.

The chain has TRBV7-2 and TRBJ2-5; D is undetermined. V lost 6 bases to trimming and J lost 0 bases, with 11 bases between them. CDR1 is SGHTA, CDR2 FQGNSA, per germline. There are 14 residues in the CDR3. The CDR3 reads CASRWTVYQETQYF. DNA for the CDR3: TGTGCCAGCAGATGGACGGTGTACCAAGAGACCCAGTACTTC.

The CDR3 DNA reads TGTGCCACCAGCGGCCTACAGGGGGAAGAGACCCAGTACTTC. This gives the protein CATSGLQGEETQYF. This chain joins TRBV15 and TRBJ2-5; TRBD1 agrees at 8 bases. V shed 5 bases and J 3 bases; nucleotides not matched to a gene: 5. This CDR3 is 14 amino acids long. Germline V gives CDR1 LNHNV, CDR2 YYDKDF (reference sequence).

In DNA form, the CDR3 reads TGTGCCAGCAGCTCAGGGGGGCACCGGGAAAACTATGGCTACACCTTC. It specifies CASSSGGHRENYGYTF. The J gene is TRBJ1-2, the V gene TRBV28; 7 bases agree with TRBD1. After removal of 6 bases from V and 2 bases from J, the junction contained 12 bases not matched to a gene. This CDR3 spans 16 amino acids. Germline CDR1 and CDR2: MDHEN and SYDVKM.

This clonotype was seen a few times. The rearrangement links TRBV25-1 to TRBJ2-5, with D possibly TRBD2 on 6 matching bases. Germline CDR1 MGHDK, CDR2 SYGVNS. The V end was cut by 3 bases, the J end by 10 bases, with 15 bases between. The CDR3 runs 13 residues. The CDR3 DNA follows: TGTGCCAGCAGTGATGCCCCCTCGGGGGACCAGTACTTC. It specifies CASSDAPSGDQYF.

This sequence joins TRBV6-2 or TRBV6-3 and TRBJ1-2, with D perhaps matching TRBD1 (5 bases). V dropped 5 bases and J dropped 5 bases, with 15 bases sitting between them. CDR1 is MNHEY, CDR2 SVGEGT, per germline. This CDR3 is 14 amino acids long. The CDR3 loop reads CASSLHGGVYGYTF. The CDR3 bases are TGTGCCAGCAGTCTCCATGGAGGGGTGTATGGCTACACCTTC.

The rearrangement uses TRBV7-2 and TRBJ2-6; TRBD2 aligns across 9 bases. The J segment lost 0 bases and the V segment lost 4 bases, leaving 10 bases of the junction unmatched. Germline-derived CDR1 and CDR2 are SGHTA and FQGNSA. This CDR3 region has 19 residues. The chain's CDR3 is CASSSQRGAIISGANVLTF. The CDR3 DNA reads as TGTGCCAGCAGCTCCCAGCGGGGGGCTATCATCTCTGGGGCCAACGTCCTGACTTTC.

The chain is built from TRBV5-1 and TRBJ1-6, with a possible D match to TRBD1 (6 bases). The V gene's germline CDR1 is SGHRS and CDR2 YFSETQ. The CDR3 runs to 15 residues. Between the trimmed V and J ends, which lost 4 bases and 4 bases, there was a span of 12 bases. This chain's CDR3 is CASSLGTRYNSPLHF. CDR3 in DNA: TGCGCCAGCAGCCTCGGGACACGGTATAATTCACCCCTCCACTTT. Variable domain in full (rest from reference TRBV5-1 and TRBJ1-6): KAGVTQTPRYLIKTRGQQVTLSCSPISGHRSVSWYQQTPGQGLQFLFEYFSETQRNKGNFPGRFSGRQFSNSRSEMNVSTLELGDSALYLCASSLGTRYNSPLHFGNGTRLTVT.

The chain uses TRBV15 and TRBJ1-3, with D maybe TRBD1 (5 bases). The CDR3 is 15 amino acids. Trimming cost V 0 bases and J 2 bases, with 8 bases left between them. Germline V lookup: CDR1 LNHNV, CDR2 YYDKDF (reference sequence). The CDR3 spells CATSRDRGTGNTIYF. As DNA, the CDR3 is TGTGCCACCAGCAGAGATCGGGGGACTGGAAACACCATATATTTT.

This clonotype was detected only a few times. The CDR3 loop is CSAPRLGSSYNEQFF. DNA of the CDR3: TGCAGTGCTCCACGACTAGGGAGCTCCTACAATGAGCAGTTCTTC. The chain couples TRBV20-1 to TRBJ2-1, with D possibly TRBD2 on 6 matching bases. This CDR3 is built from 15 residues. Between the trimmed V and J ends, which lost 5 bases and 0 bases, there was a span of 14 bases. Germline values: CDR1 DFQATT, CDR2 SNEGSKA (reference sequence).

J is TRBJ2-1 and V is TRBV2; 9 bases fit TRBD1. Germline loops: CDR1 SNHLY, CDR2 FYNNEI. V was clipped by 11 bases and J by 8 bases; unmatched bases: 10. The CDR3 loop spans 13 amino acids. The CDR3, as DNA: TGTGCCGTACCGGGACAGGGTTTGGATGAGCAGTTCTTC. Residues: CAVPGQGLDEQFF.

There are many counts of this clonotype. The chain has TRBV7-2 and TRBJ2-5; TRBD1 aligns across 7 bases. CDR3 length equals 16 residues. CDR1 and CDR2 from the germline V gene are SGHTA and FQGNSA. The ends lost 5 bases at V and 2 bases at J; junction bases unmatched: 11. In DNA, the CDR3 is TGTGCCAGCAGCCCCTCCTCGACGGGACAGCAAGAGACCCAGTACTTC. Amino acids: CASSPSSTGQQETQYF.

The chain combines TRBV6-5 with TRBJ1-5; D uncertain. V lost 11 bases to trimming and J lost 7 bases, with 15 bases between them. The CDR3 loop spans 12 amino acids. The germline V gene encodes CDR1 MNHEY and CDR2 SVGAGI. Here the CDR3 reads CAGNQENQPQHF. The CDR3, as DNA: TGTGCCGGCAACCAGGAAAACCAGCCCCAGCATTTT.

The chain links TRBV11-2 to TRBJ1-6, with 9 positions matching TRBD1. V lost 6 bases and J lost 10; bases outside the gene matches: 10. In germline, CDR1 is SGHAT, CDR2 FQNNGV. The CDR3 runs to 15 residues. CDR3 nucleotide sequence: TGTGCCAGCAGTCGGGACAGGGAGATTCGCTCACCCCTCCACTTT. This codes for CASSRDREIRSPLHF.

This chain connects TRBV20-1 to TRBJ1-1; D is possibly TRBD1 (5 bases). The CDR3 sequence is 12 residues long. Trimming stripped 4 bases from V and 6 bases from J, with 12 bases between. CDR1 and CDR2 from the germline V gene are DFQATT and SNEGSKA (reference sequence). This CDR3 is CSANGADPEAFF. The CDR3 DNA follows: TGCAGTGCTAATGGGGCGGATCCTGAAGCTTTCTTT.

This clonotype was recorded once. The rearrangement uses TRBV9 and TRBJ1-1; the D is unclear. CDR1 SGDLS and CDR2 YYNGEE come from the germline V gene. This CDR3 has 13 residues. V was clipped by 1 base and J by 0 bases, with 4 bases between them. This CDR3 is CASSVYLNTEAFF. The CDR3 DNA follows: TGTGCCAGCAGCGTATATTTGAACACTGAAGCTTTCTTT.

The CDR3 region is CASAGGAFYGYTF. The CDR3 DNA is TGTGCCAGTGCGGGGGGGGCGTTCTATGGCTACACCTTC. J is TRBJ1-2 and V is TRBV27, with D perhaps matching TRBD1 (6 bases). Germline V CDR1 and CDR2: MNHEY, SMNVEV (reference sequence). This CDR3 spans 13 amino acids. V was trimmed by 9 bases and J by 4 bases, leaving 15 bases between them.

V is TRBV3-1 and J is TRBJ1-4, with 10 bases aligning to TRBD1. V lost 6 bases to trimming and J lost 5 bases; unmatched junction nucleotides: 9. The CDR3 contains 16 residues. Germline values: CDR1 LGHDT, CDR2 YNNKEL (reference sequence). CDR3 residues: CASSPRSGQGNEKLFF. CDR3 sequence (DNA): TGTGCCAGCAGTCCCAGATCGGGACAGGGGAATGAAAAACTGTTTTTT.

V gene TRBV20-1 combines with J gene TRBJ2-3; a possible D gene is TRBD2 (5 bases). Germline V gene sequence: CDR1 DFQATT, CDR2 SNEGSKA (reference sequence). This CDR3 is 15 amino acids long. Trimming left V 4 bases short and J 2 bases short, with 16 bases between. As DNA, the CDR3 is TGCAGTGCTACGCAAAGGGAGAGCGCCACAGATACGCAGTATTTT. Amino acids: CSATQRESATDTQYF.

The chain is built from TRBV6-6 and TRBJ1-1; D gene ambiguous. Germline V gene lookup returns CDR1 MNHNY and CDR2 SVGAGI (reference sequence). The CDR3 is 13 residues long. Trimming stripped 5 bases from V and 5 bases from J, with 12 bases between. The chain's CDR3 is CASSQGPVTEAFF. The CDR3 nucleotides read TGTGCCAGCAGTCAAGGGCCGGTTACTGAAGCTTTCTTT.

This clonotype was counted only a few times. Sequence at one end of the junction differs from germline and may be a read error. This chain joins TRBV7-7 and TRBJ2-5; 12 bases agree with TRBD1. Germline CDR1 is SSHAT and CDR2 is FNYEAQ (reference sequence). The CDR3 totals 16 residues. In DNA, the CDR3 is TGTGCTAGCAGCTCGGGACAGGGGGCTTTACAAGAGACCCAGTACTTC. This gives the protein CASSSGQGALQETQYF.

The genes are TRBV6-2 or TRBV6-3 and TRBJ2-1; 12 bases match TRBD2. J lost 4 bases, V lost 6 bases, and 10 bases had no gene match. Germline CDR1 reads MNHEY; CDR2 reads SVGEGT. This CDR3 has 17 residues. The CDR3 here is CASSRASGGAGYNEQFF. DNA for the CDR3: TGTGCCAGCAGCAGGGCTAGCGGGGGGGCAGGTTACAATGAGCAGTTCTTC.

The chain employs TRBV24-1 and TRBJ2-5; 8 bases match TRBD1. The J call may be wrong; the DNA end is better matched by TRBJ2-7. Looked up from germline, CDR1 is KGHDR and CDR2 is SFDVKD. The CDR3 extends over 16 amino acids. The CDR3: CATSDLCPDRGYEQYF. The DNA of the CDR3 is TGTGCCACCAGTGACCTTTGCCCCGACAGGGGATACGAGCAGTACTTC.